This T cell receptor beta chain comes out of a study of tumor and adjacent non-tumor tissue in lung cancer. The template was RNA from unsorted bulk tissue. Chemotherapy-naive patients with new lung cancer underwent thoracic surgery in China, August–late 2014. The CDR3 loop spans 15 amino acids. From germline, CDR1 is MNHNS and CDR2 SASEGT. A modified ARM-PCR protocol with three rounds of nested PCR amplified TCRbeta. One entry per CDR3 protein, called by TCRdb with MiXCR from the multiplex PCR reads. The sample shows 100,000 to 150,000 distinct CDR3 sequences, roughly 64% of them seen only once. The study's findings and limits: Tumor tissue had significantly higher TCR diversity than normal lung. Shorter survival was associated with higher TCR diversity in tumors.

Turning to this clonotype: No antigen is known for it. An end of the junction does not agree with germline; a read error may underlie this.

Sequenced input: lung tumor tissue. The origin of this receptor is a man in his thirties or forties with non-small cell lung cancer. The chain recombines TRBV6-1 with TRBJ1-2, with D unresolved. The CDR3 loop reads CASRVGWRGRYDYTF. Here the CDR3 DNA reads TGTGCCAGCAGGGTGGGGTGGAGAGGTAGGTATGACTACACCTTC.